The 27 T cell receptor beta chains below all came from one sample that was sequenced in a study of STAT5B mutations in CD4+ large granular lymphocyte leukemia. The assay was immunoSEQ multiplex PCR, and TCRdb's table has in-frame clones only and misses some. Here the sample spans more than 30,000 clones, over 65% being singletons. Sequenced material: CD4+ T cells from blood buffy coats. Source of these receptors: a human donor in good health.

The V call is TRBV6-5, the J call TRBJ2-3; no firm D call. The CDR3 extends over 11 amino acids. The germline gives CDR1 MNHEY, CDR2 SVGAGI. The V and J ends lost 2 bases and 6 bases respectively, with 3 bases between them. The CDR3 DNA reads TGTGCCAGCAGTTACAGGGATACGCAGTATTTT. Its translation is CASSYRDTQYF.

The chain has TRBV19 and TRBJ2-3, with D unresolved. This CDR3 contains 12 residues. Germline V gene lookup returns CDR1 LNHDA and CDR2 SQIVND (reference sequence). Trimming cost V 3 bases and J 2 bases, with 3 bases left between them. CDR3 sequence (DNA): TGTGCCAGTAGTATCGACACAGATACGCAGTATTTT. Translating it yields CASSIDTDTQYF. Full variable domain (remainder filled in from reference TRBV19 and TRBJ2-3): DGGITQSPKYLFRKEGQNVTLSCEQNLNHDAMYWYRQDPGQGLRLIYYSQIVNDFQKGDIAEGYSVSREKKESFPLTVTSAQKNPTAFYLCASSIDTDTQYFGPGTRLTVL.

A single count supports this clone. V usage is TRBV6-5 and J usage is TRBJ2-7; tentatively, D is TRBD2 (6 bases). Trimming pared 0 bases from V and 3 bases from J, leaving 6 bases between. Per germline, CDR1 MNHEY and CDR2 SVGAGI. The CDR3 is 13 residues long. The CDR3 DNA sequence: TGTGCCAGCAGTTACTCGGAGGGCTACGAGCAGTACTTC. Translated, it gives CASSYSEGYEQYF.

V gene TRBV19 combines with J gene TRBJ2-3; 11 positions match TRBD2. Trimming at V came to 6 bases and at J to 8 bases, leaving 7 bases not matched to a gene. CDR3 size: 14 residues. Germline V gene lookup returns CDR1 LNHDA and CDR2 SQIVND (reference sequence). The CDR3 loop reads CASRLAGDMGTQYF. For the CDR3, the DNA is TGTGCCAGTAGACTAGCGGGGGACATGGGTACGCAGTATTTT.

The rearrangement joins TRBV11-3 to TRBJ2-1; D is possibly TRBD1 (5 bases). The CDR3 runs to 12 residues. V lost 1 base and J 10 bases, leaving 8 bases between the germline ends. Germline loops: CDR1 SGHNT, CDR2 YENEEA. CDR3 sequence: CASSLVKGEQFF. CDR3 coding DNA: TGTGCCAGCAGCTTAGTGAAGGGGGAGCAGTTCTTC.

The CDR3, as DNA: TGTGCCAGCTCACCAGTCAAGGCCCCTTACGAGCAGTACTTC. Its translation: CASSPVKAPYEQYF. The genes are TRBV18 and TRBJ2-7, with D unclear. Trimming removed 2 bases from V and 4 bases from J, with 12 bases in between. In germline, CDR1 is KGHSH, CDR2 LQKENI. CDR3 length equals 14 residues.

The chain couples TRBV6-5 to TRBJ1-5, with D possibly being TRBD1 (5 bases). This CDR3 has 13 amino acids. The germline V gene encodes CDR1 MNHEY and CDR2 SVGAGI. Between the trimmed V and J ends, which lost 5 bases and 9 bases, there was a span of 14 bases. CDR3 amino acids: CASSQGGLRPQHF. The CDR3 DNA follows: TGTGCCAGCAGTCAGGGAGGGCTGCGGCCCCAGCATTTT.

CDR3 protein: CASSPRGRIYEQYF. The DNA for the CDR3 is TGTGCCAGCAGCCCCAGGGGGCGGATCTACGAGCAGTACTTC. The V and J genes are TRBV7-2 and TRBJ2-7; 8 bases are a match to TRBD1. The ends lost 5 bases at V and 3 bases at J; junction bases unmatched: 6. Germline V gene lookup returns CDR1 SGHTA and CDR2 FQGNSA. This CDR3 is built from 14 residues.

The chain joins TRBV19 to TRBJ2-3; D may match TRBD1 or TRBD2 (6 bases each). Trimming pared 0 bases from V and 1 base from J, leaving 8 bases between. Germline CDR1 is LNHDA and CDR2 is SQIVND (reference sequence). The CDR3 extends over 15 amino acids. The CDR3 is CASSIDRGRTDTQYF. The CDR3 nucleotides are TGTGCCAGTAGTATAGATCGGGGGCGCACAGATACGCAGTATTTT.

This clone was detected only a few times. V usage is TRBV28 and J usage is TRBJ1-5, with D perhaps matching TRBD1 (5 bases). The CDR3 has 15 residues. CDR1 is MDHEN, CDR2 SYDVKM, per germline. V gave up 4 bases and J gave up 4 bases, with 14 bases separating them. The chain's CDR3 is CASSSTGTKNQPQHF. In DNA, the CDR3 is TGTGCCAGCAGTTCAACCGGGACCAAAAATCAGCCCCAGCATTTT.

The genes are TRBV25-1 and TRBJ2-2, with D perhaps assigned TRBD1 or TRBD2 (7 bases each). The CDR3 is 14 residues long. Between the trimmed V and J ends, which lost 10 bases and 4 bases, there was a span of 16 bases. Germline values: CDR1 MGHDK, CDR2 SYGVNS. The CDR3 spells CANPTGRVTGELFF. Here the CDR3 DNA reads TGTGCCAACCCGACAGGGAGGGTCACCGGGGAGCTGTTTTTT.

This chain connects TRBV5-4 to TRBJ1-2, with TRBD1 as a possible D gene (5 bases). There are 14 residues in the CDR3. V was clipped by 2 bases and J by 2 bases, with 10 bases between them. In germline, CDR1 is SGHNT, CDR2 YYREEE (reference sequence). The CDR3 reads CASSFEGTNYGYTF. In nucleotides, the CDR3 is TGTGCCAGCAGCTTTGAAGGGACGAACTATGGCTACACCTTC.

The chain employs TRBV9 and TRBJ2-1; 14 nucleotides align to TRBD2. Germline lookup yields CDR1 SGDLS and CDR2 YYNGEE. The CDR3 extends over 13 amino acids. V shed 8 bases, J shed 6 bases, and the junction held 1 base outside the gene matches. CDR3 loop: CASGTSGGNEQFF. DNA for the CDR3: TGTGCCAGTGGGACTAGCGGGGGCAATGAGCAGTTCTTC. The complete variable domain, with remaining parts taken from reference TRBV9 and TRBJ2-1, reads DSGVTQTPKHLITATGQRVTLRCSPRSGDLSVYWYQQSLDQGLQFLIQYYNGEERAKGNILERFSAQQFPDLHSELNLSSLELGDSALYFCASGTSGGNEQFFGPGTRLTVL.

The chain couples TRBV18 to TRBJ2-7; D gene uncertain. CDR3 length: 13 residues. V was pared by 6 bases and J by 1 base, with 10 bases between. Germline assignment: CDR1 KGHSH and CDR2 LQKENI. Here the CDR3 reads CASSADGSYEQYF. CDR3 in DNA: TGTGCCAGCTCCGCGGACGGGTCCTACGAGCAGTACTTC.

This clone has only a few counts. The gene calls are TRBV19 and TRBJ1-2, with TRBD1 matching over 7 bases. This CDR3 has 13 amino acids. Germline V lookup: CDR1 LNHDA, CDR2 SQIVND (reference sequence). V was pared by 1 base and J by 4 bases, with 0 bases of the junction left unmatched. In DNA form, the CDR3 reads TGTGCCAGTAGTATAGGACAGGGCTATGGCTACACCTTC. This translates into CASSIGQGYGYTF.

The chain couples TRBV5-1 to TRBJ2-6; 8 bases line up with TRBD2. The junction had 2 bases not matched to a gene; V was cut back by 2 bases and J by 1 base. CDR3 length: 16 amino acids. Germline CDR1 and CDR2: SGHRS and YFSETQ. The CDR3 DNA is TGCGCCAGCAGCTTTAGCGGGACGTCTGGGGCCAACGTCCTGACTTTC. Protein: CASSFSGTSGANVLTF.

This clone was picked up a small number of times. The genes are TRBV19 and TRBJ1-2, with no clear D. The CDR3 totals 10 residues. Trimming pared 10 bases from V and 7 bases from J, leaving 10 bases between. Germline V gene sequence: CDR1 LNHDA, CDR2 SQIVND (reference sequence). The CDR3 spells CATGRGGYTF. The CDR3, as DNA: TGTGCCACCGGGCGTGGTGGCTACACCTTC. The variable domain in full, with the rest retrieved from reference TRBV19 and TRBJ1-2, is DGGITQSPKYLFRKEGQNVTLSCEQNLNHDAMYWYRQDPGQGLRLIYYSQIVNDFQKGDIAEGYSVSREKKESFPLTVTSAQKNPTAFYLCATGRGGYTFGSGTRLTVV.

This rearrangement joins TRBV9 to TRBJ1-6, with D unclear. V was shortened by 0 bases and J by 7 bases, with 11 bases between the two germline ends. The CDR3 has 15 residues. CDR1 SGDLS and CDR2 YYNGEE come from the germline V gene. CDR3 DNA: TGTGCCAGCAGCGTAGGGCGAGCGGGAAATTCACCCCTCCACTTT. Translated: CASSVGRAGNSPLHF.

This clone has a handful of counts. The J gene is TRBJ1-5, the V gene TRBV30; D perhaps matches TRBD1 (5 bases). V was clipped by 1 base and J by 5 bases, with 9 bases between them. This CDR3 has 13 amino acids. CDR1 is GTSNPN and CDR2 is SVGIG in the germline V gene (reference sequence). CDR3 protein: CAWSGGADQPQHF. CDR3 nucleotides: TGTGCCTGGAGTGGTGGGGCTGATCAGCCCCAGCATTTT.

The chain links TRBV18 to TRBJ2-5, with a tentative D call TRBD2 (5 bases). The CDR3 has 13 amino acids. V was cut by 0 bases and J by 5 bases, with 7 bases left in between. Germline CDR1 reads KGHSH; CDR2 reads LQKENI. CDR3 residues: CASSPPSEETQYF. The CDR3 region has the DNA TGTGCCAGCTCACCACCTAGCGAGGAGACCCAGTACTTC. Full variable domain (rest looked up from reference TRBV18 and TRBJ2-5): NAGVMQNPRHLVRRRGQEARLRCSPMKGHSHVYWYRQLPEEGLKFMVYLQKENIIDESGMPKERFSAEFPKEGPSILRIQQVVRGDSAAYFCASSPPSEETQYFGPGTRLLVL.

The table lists this clone with a count of one. This chain links TRBV6-5 with TRBJ1-6; D is unresolved. The CDR3 is 16 residues long. Germline V gene sequence: CDR1 MNHEY, CDR2 SVGAGI. Between the trimmed V and J ends, which lost 2 bases and 7 bases, there was a span of 15 bases. The CDR3 sequence is CASSYGEALPNSPLHF. CDR3 nucleotide sequence: TGTGCCAGCAGTTACGGTGAGGCTTTACCAAATTCACCCCTCCACTTT.

The V call is TRBV5-1, the J call TRBJ2-5; TRBD1 matches 8 bases. CDR1 and CDR2 (germline): SGHRS, YFSETQ. V was clipped by 0 bases and J by 11 bases; unmatched bases: 21. The CDR3 totals 18 residues. Here the CDR3 DNA reads TGCGCCAGCAGCTTGGCGTTAGGGACAGGCGGCATGCTCGGGACACAGTACTTC. The encoded protein is CASSLALGTGGMLGTQYF.

This clone was counted only a few times. A junction boundary mismatches the germline segment, possibly from a read error. The V gene is TRBV2, the J gene TRBJ2-6; perhaps TRBD2 as D (6 bases). There are 13 residues in the CDR3. CDR1 SNHLY and CDR2 FYNNEI come from the germline V gene. The chain's CDR3 is CASSEGRLLGWSF. The DNA of the CDR3 is TGTGCCAGCAGTGAGGGGAGGCTACTCGGGTGGTCTTTC. Based on the CDR3 plus reference TRBV2 and TRBJ2-6, the full variable domain is EPEVTQTPSHQVTQMGQEVILRCVPISNHLYFYWYRQILGQKVEFLVSFYNNEISEKSEIFDDQFSVERPDGSNFTLKIRSTKLEDSAMYFCASSEGRLLGWSFGAGSRLTVL.

This clone was counted between two and nine times. The gene calls are TRBV7-2 and TRBJ1-1, with 8 nucleotides matching TRBD1. Trimming took 5 bases from V and 4 from J; bases not matched to a gene: 6. Germline CDR1 reads SGHTA; CDR2 reads FQGNSA. This CDR3 has 14 residues. This CDR3 reads CASSPQGASTEAFF. CDR3 DNA: TGTGCCAGCAGCCCCCAGGGGGCGAGCACTGAAGCTTTCTTT.

The chain joins TRBV18 to TRBJ2-1; D gene unclear. The CDR3 loop spans 15 amino acids. CDR1 and CDR2 from the germline V gene are KGHSH and LQKENI. Trimming took off 3 bases at V and 3 bases at J, with 12 bases between the two ends. CDR3 loop: CASSPLGSGYNEQFF. The CDR3 region has the DNA TGTGCCAGCTCACCGCTGGGTTCCGGCTACAATGAGCAGTTCTTC.

This chain links TRBV4-2 with TRBJ2-6; 7 nucleotides line up with TRBD1. CDR1 and CDR2 (germline): LGHNA, YNFKEQ. V lost 1 base to trimming and J lost 0 bases; unmatched junction nucleotides: 6. CDR3 length: 18 amino acids. CDR3: CASSQAGTVDSGANVLTF. The DNA of the CDR3 is TGTGCCAGCAGCCAAGCCGGGACAGTAGACTCTGGGGCCAACGTCCTGACTTTC.

The chain links TRBV7-9 to TRBJ2-7; D remains unclear. This CDR3 region has 15 residues. V was cut by 5 bases and J by 0 bases, with 14 bases left in between. The germline V gene encodes CDR1 SEHNR and CDR2 FQNEAQ (reference sequence). CDR3 sequence reads: CASSPWAVSSYEQYF. CDR3 DNA sequence: TGTGCCAGCAGCCCGTGGGCGGTTAGCTCCTACGAGCAGTACTTC.